The 18 T cell receptor beta chains in this list originate from one sample, sequenced in a study of Tregs in tolerant kidney transplant recipients. Profiling relied on immunoSEQ multiplex PCR, and the TCRdb table lists in-frame clones only, not all of them. In total, the table holds 30,000 to 35,000 clones. The sample consisted of CD8+ T cells from blood, taken before the transplant. The receptor source for this set is a human donor who received a combined kidney and bone marrow transplant.

About this clone: The DNA ends 3 residues before the CDR3 does, and the rest of the CDR3 is filled in from the germline J gene. This chain connects TRBV19 to TRBJ1-6; 8 nucleotides align to TRBD1. Germline trimming cut 2 bases from V and 11 bases from J; bases unmatched to any gene: 5. This CDR3 region has 14 residues. Germline V gene data show CDR1 as LNHDA and CDR2 as SQIVND (reference sequence). Partial CDR3 DNA: TGTGCCAGTAGTATACGACAGGGGAACGCACCC. This codes for CASSIRQGNAP. The entire CDR3 is CASSIRQGNAPLHF.

Regarding this clone: The CDR3 end lies 3 residues beyond the end of the read and is filled in from the germline J gene. V usage is TRBV30 and J usage is TRBJ2-7, with 8 bases aligning to TRBD2. V was pared by 3 bases and J by 3 bases, with 4 bases of the junction left unmatched. Germline V gene lookup returns CDR1 GTSNPN and CDR2 SVGIG (reference sequence). The CDR3 runs to 13 residues. CDR3 in amino acids: CAWRYSGSYEQYF. The CDR3 bases that were read are TGTGCCTGGAGATACAGCGGGAGCTACGAG.

As to this clone: The read is 3 residues too short to cover the CDR3 end, so that end is filled in from the germline J gene. The J gene is TRBJ2-3, the V gene TRBV2, with D possibly being TRBD2 (6 bases). The CDR3 loop spans 14 amino acids. The V end was cut by 10 bases, the J end by 4 bases, with 18 bases between. Germline lookup yields CDR1 SNHLY and CDR2 FYNNEI. The CDR3 DNA, read in part, is TGTGCCAACCCAAAGGGACTTCGCGCAGATACG. It is translated as CANPKGLRADT. In full, the CDR3 is CANPKGLRADTQYF.

As regards this clone: Read coverage stops 3 residues before the CDR3 terminus; the germline J gene supplies the remainder. The rearrangement links TRBV14 to TRBJ1-2, with D possibly TRBD1 on 6 matching bases. Trimming took 1 base from V and 3 from J, leaving 21 bases between them. CDR1 SGHDN and CDR2 FVKESK come from the germline V gene. This CDR3 is built from 18 residues. CDR3 in amino acids: CASSQALSNREVYYGYTF. The part of the CDR3 DNA that was read is TGTGCCAGCAGCCAAGCCCTCTCCAACAGGGAGGTGTACTATGGC.

On this clone: The CDR3 end falls 3 residues outside the read, so it is completed with the germline J gene. The chain combines TRBV5-6 with TRBJ1-2; D call uncertain. Germline CDR1 is SGHDT and CDR2 is YYEEEE. V was pared by 0 bases and J by 0 bases, with 6 bases between. CDR3 length: 14 amino acids. CDR3 in amino acids: CASSLEQTNYGYTF. Incomplete CDR3 DNA: TGTGCCAGCAGCTTGGAACAGACTAACTATGGC.

As to this clone: The read terminates 3 residues ahead of where the CDR3 ends, so the germline J gene completes it. Other DNA sequences in this specimen translate into the identical CDR3. The rearrangement uses TRBV6-1 and TRBJ2-7, with a weak D call TRBD1 (6 bases). Germline V gene data show CDR1 as MNHNS and CDR2 as SASEGT. The CDR3 spans 14 residues. The V end was cut by 4 bases, the J end by 2 bases, with 12 bases between. The CDR3 bases that were read are TGTGCCAGCAGTGGGGACATAGCGCCCTACGAG. Translating it yields CASSGDIAPYE. The entire CDR3 is CASSGDIAPYEQYF.

Of note for this clone: The read is 3 residues too short to cover the CDR3 end, so that end is filled in from the germline J gene. V usage is TRBV6-2 or TRBV6-3 and J usage is TRBJ2-3; 9 bases agree with TRBD2. This CDR3 is 15 amino acids long. From germline, CDR1 is MNHEY and CDR2 SVGEGT. V shed 2 bases, J shed 0 bases, and the junction held 0 bases outside the gene matches. CDR3 protein: CASSYTSGSTDTQYF. The sequenced CDR3 bases are TGTGCCAGCAGTTACACTAGCGGGAGCACAGATACG.

Notes on this clone: The sequence runs out 3 residues before the end of the CDR3; the remainder is reconstructed from the germline J gene. This chain connects TRBV7-9 to TRBJ1-1; D perhaps matches TRBD1 (6 bases). The V and J ends lost 1 base and 4 bases respectively, with 7 bases between them. The CDR3 is 13 residues long. CDR1 is SEHNR, CDR2 FQNEAQ, per germline (reference sequence). The CDR3 bases that were read are TGTGCCAGCAGCTTAGGAGGGGGCACTGAA. Translating gives CASSLGGGTE. The full CDR3 sequence reads CASSLGGGTEAFF.

Regarding this clone: Read coverage stops 3 residues before the CDR3 terminus; the germline J gene supplies the remainder. This chain links TRBV20-1 with TRBJ1-1; 7 bases line up with TRBD1. Germline V gene data show CDR1 as DFQATT and CDR2 as SNEGSKA (reference sequence). The CDR3 spans 15 residues. V gave up 5 bases and J gave up 0 bases; unmatched junction bases: 9. The CDR3 loop reads CSAAPGTEMNTEAFF. The sequenced CDR3 bases are TGCAGTGCTGCCCCCGGGACAGAGATGAACACTGAA.

For this clone: The sequenced fragment ends 3 residues before the CDR3 boundary, so the rest is inferred from the germline J gene. The gene calls are TRBV13 and TRBJ1-2; 8 positions match TRBD1. V shed 5 bases, J shed 6 bases, and the junction held 5 bases outside the gene matches. Germline values: CDR1 PRHDT, CDR2 FYEKMQ (reference sequence). The CDR3 consists of 13 residues. CDR3: CASSPDRGHGYTF. CDR3 bases read: TGTGCCAGCAGCCCTGACAGGGGCCATGGC.

In the case of this clone: The read finishes 3 residues shy of the CDR3 end, and the germline J gene is used to complete it. The sample carries other DNA sequences with the same CDR3. This chain uses TRBV19 with TRBJ1-1, with a tentative D call TRBD1 (6 bases). This CDR3 comprises 16 residues. V dropped 7 bases and J dropped 0 bases, with 18 bases sitting between them. In germline, CDR1 is LNHDA, CDR2 SQIVND (reference sequence). CDR3 DNA (partial): TGTGCCAGTACCGATCTCGAAAGGGGGATGAACACTGAA. Translating gives CASTDLERGMNTE. The whole CDR3 protein reads CASTDLERGMNTEAFF.

Regarding this clone: Read sequence stops 3 residues before the CDR3 end, and the germline J gene provides the missing end. The genes are TRBV6-2 or TRBV6-3 and TRBJ1-3; tentative D call: TRBD1 (5 bases). The CDR3 is 15 residues long. Germline V gene lookup returns CDR1 MNHEY and CDR2 SVGEGT. Trimming pared 2 bases from V and 8 bases from J, leaving 16 bases between. CDR3 DNA, as far as it was read: TGTGCCAGCAGTTACGTCGCCGGGACTAGAGACACC. Translation: CASSYVAGTRDT. The full CDR3 protein is CASSYVAGTRDTIYF.

Regarding this clone: The DNA ends 3 residues before the CDR3 does, and the rest of the CDR3 is filled in from the germline J gene. The chain uses TRBV5-1 and TRBJ1-1; the D is unclear. This CDR3 spans 13 amino acids. Germline CDR1 is SGHRS and CDR2 is YFSETQ. The CDR3 bases that were read are TGCGCCAGCAGCTTGGGGCAGCCCCCAGGA. Its protein product is CASSLGQPPG. The entire CDR3 sequence reads CASSLGQPPGAFF.

To note about this clone: The read is 3 residues too short to cover the CDR3 end, so that end is filled in from the germline J gene. The chain couples TRBV19 to TRBJ1-5; maybe TRBD1 (5 bases). Germline CDR1 is LNHDA and CDR2 is SQIVND (reference sequence). Trimming cost V 8 bases and J 7 bases, with 24 bases left between them. The CDR3 length is 16 residues. CDR3 bases read: TGTGCCAGTCAGACCTTAGAAGACAGATACGGGCAGCCC. It translates to CASQTLEDRYGQP. The CDR3 reads in full as CASQTLEDRYGQPQHF.

Comments on this clone: The read falls 3 residues short of the CDR3 end, and the missing part is taken from the germline J gene. This chain links TRBV6-1 with TRBJ2-7, with D possibly matching TRBD1 (5 bases). The CDR3 totals 15 residues. CDR1 MNHNS and CDR2 SASEGT come from the germline V gene. Trimming shortened V by 4 bases and J by 4 bases, and 17 bases separated the two germline ends. The DNA read from the CDR3 is TGTGCCAGCAGTGTGGGGCAGGCTTTCTTTTACGAG. Its translation is CASSVGQAFFYE. The whole CDR3 protein reads CASSVGQAFFYEQYF.

On this clone itself: The CDR3 end is not reached by the read, which stops 3 residues before it; the germline J gene fills it in. The V call is TRBV11-2, the J call TRBJ2-7; D possibly corresponds to TRBD1 (5 bases). Looked up from germline, CDR1 is SGHAT and CDR2 is FQNNGV. The CDR3 spans 14 residues. The germline V and J ends were trimmed by 0 bases and 3 bases, with 9 bases remaining between them. The CDR3 here is CASSLEARVYEQYF. CDR3 DNA, as far as it was read: TGTGCCAGCAGCTTAGAAGCCAGGGTCTACGAG.

Turning to this clone: Germline and junction disagree at one end, which may indicate a read error. The sequenced fragment ends 3 residues before the CDR3 boundary, so the rest is inferred from the germline J gene. This sequence joins TRBV4-2 and TRBJ2-7, with 9 bases aligning to TRBD1. The V gene's germline CDR1 is LGHNA and CDR2 YNFKEQ. This CDR3 contains 15 residues. CDR3 bases read: TGCGCCAGCAGCCAAGACTGGACAGGGGTGTCCGAG. This encodes CASSQDWTGVSE. The whole CDR3 is CASSQDWTGVSEQYF.

Concerning this clone itself: The read ends 3 residues shy of where the CDR3 ends; the end is completed using the germline J gene. V is TRBV5-1 and J is TRBJ1-6; TRBD1 matches 7 bases. CDR1 is SGHRS, CDR2 YFSETQ, per germline. Losses at the gene ends were 5 bases for V and 8 bases for J; bases not matched to a gene: 7. This CDR3 contains 14 residues. CDR3 in amino acids: CASRVGTEDSPLHF. CDR3 bases read: TGCGCCAGCAGAGTCGGGACAGAGGATTCACCC.